These T cell receptor beta chains were read from a single sample in a study of STAT5B mutations in CD4+ large granular lymphocyte leukemia. Clones were sequenced by immunoSEQ multiplex PCR, and TCRdb holds only the in-frame ones, with some missing. The profile shows 25,000 to 35,000 clones, around 74% of them singletons. The specimen was CD4+ T cells from blood buffy coats. These receptor sequences come from a human donor in good health. CDR3s include the opening cysteine and the closing phenylalanine or tryptophan. Each record gives: V gene, D gene, clone size, J gene, CDR3 protein, CDR3 DNA. A D gene is named only where the DNA matches it firmly. The size of a clone is reported for some rows only, either as once, few or many, or as a class for expanded clones.

TRBV19	TRBD1	NA	TRBJ1-5	CASSIQGAEQPQHF	TGTGCCAGTAGTATTCAGGGGGCGGAACAGCCCCAGCATTTT
TRBV27	NA	NA	TRBJ2-7	CASSLSLTYGIQYF	TGTGCCAGCAGTTTATCTCTGACCTACGGGATCCAGTACTTC
TRBV9	NA	NA	TRBJ2-5	CASSQNQETQYF	TGTGCCAGCAGCCAAAACCAAGAGACCCAGTACTTC
TRBV5-8	TRBD1	NA	TRBJ1-4	CASSRGQRIGNEKLFF	TGTGCCAGCAGCCGGGGACAGAGGATAGGGAATGAAAAACTGTTTTTT
TRBV6-1	NA	once	TRBJ1-1	CASSWEALNTEAFF	TGTGCCAGCAGTTGGGAAGCCTTGAACACTGAAGCTTTCTTT
TRBV29-1	NA	NA	TRBJ1-2	CSAGTNLYYGYTF	TGCAGCGCTGGGACAAACCTTTACTATGGCTACACCTTC
TRBV6-5	NA	NA	TRBJ2-7	CASRLPGGLGEQYF	TGTGCCAGCAGACTCCCCGGGGGCTTGGGGGAGCAGTACTTC
TRBV20-1	NA	NA	TRBJ1-1	CSARVGQGSFF	NA
TRBV9	NA	NA	TRBJ1-5	CASSGGPGTYSNQPQHF	TGTGCCAGCAGCGGAGGGCCGGGGACATATAGCAATCAGCCCCAGCATTTT
TRBV6-5	NA	NA	TRBJ1-1	CASSYLEQGGTEAFF	TGTGCCAGCAGTTACCTCGAACAGGGTGGCACTGAAGCTTTCTTT
TRBV28	TRBD1	NA	TRBJ1-1	CASTPLGRGRFNTEAFF	TGTGCCAGCACCCCACTCGGCAGGGGGCGTTTCAACACTGAAGCTTTCTTT
TRBV6-5	NA	NA	TRBJ1-3	CASSSHDGVGGNTIYF	TGTGCCAGCAGTTCCCACGACGGGGTCGGAGGAAACACCATATATTTT
TRBV5-1	NA	NA	TRBJ1-1	CASSLLATGNTEAFF	TGCGCCAGCAGCTTGTTGGCAACGGGGAACACTGAAGCTTTCTTT
TRBV6-5	NA	NA	TRBJ1-1	CASTPLGLNTEAFF	TGTGCCAGCACCCCCCTCGGGCTGAACACTGAAGCTTTCTTT
TRBV15	TRBD2	NA	TRBJ2-7	CATSRDGLVYEQYF	TGTGCCACCAGCAGAGATGGACTAGTTTACGAGCAGTACTTC
TRBV28	TRBD1	NA	TRBJ2-7	CASSYTYRGNRTYEQYF	TGTGCCAGCAGTTATACGTACAGGGGCAACCGTACCTACGAGCAGTACTTC
TRBV29-1	TRBD1	few	TRBJ1-1	CSVATGGTEAFF	TGCAGCGTTGCGACAGGGGGCACTGAAGCTTTCTTT
TRBV7-7	TRBD1	NA	TRBJ2-1	CASSSDRYNEQFF	TGTGCCAGCAGCTCGGACAGGTACAATGAGCAGTTCTTC
TRBV19	NA	NA	TRBJ1-5	CASSPERSQPQHF	TGTGCCAGTAGTCCCGAGCGTAGCCAGCCCCAGCATTTT
TRBV19	TRBD2	few	TRBJ2-3	CASTTGLAPTDTQYF	TGTGCCAGTACCACAGGACTAGCCCCCACAGATACGCAGTATTTT
TRBV7-3	TRBD1	few	TRBJ1-1	CASSQQGAYDTEAFF	TGTGCCAGCAGCCAACAGGGGGCTTATGACACTGAAGCTTTCTTT
TRBV29-1	TRBD1	NA	TRBJ1-2	CSVEVTGGNYGYTF	TGCAGCGTTGAAGTCACAGGGGGGAACTATGGCTACACCTTC
TRBV27	TRBD2	NA	TRBJ2-1	CASRRSGGRDNEQFF	TGTGCCAGCAGACGTTCGGGGGGGCGCGACAATGAGCAGTTCTTC
TRBV11-3	TRBD1	NA	TRBJ2-6	CASIGQDRSGANVLTF	TGTGCCAGCATCGGACAGGATCGCTCTGGGGCCAACGTCCTGACTTTC
TRBV27	NA	NA	TRBJ2-7	CASSLGEGERYEQYF	TGTGCCAGCAGTTTAGGGGAGGGGGAAAGGTACGAGCAGTACTTC
TRBV11-2	NA	NA	TRBJ2-7	CASSLNRARYEQYF	TGTGCCAGCAGCTTAAACAGGGCCCGCTACGAGCAGTACTTC
TRBV11-3	TRBD2	few	TRBJ2-7	CASSPRGGRYEQYF	TGTGCCAGCAGCCCACGGGGGGGCCGCTACGAGCAGTACTTC
TRBV11-2	TRBD2	NA	TRBJ2-5	CASSAGSGGETQYF	TGTGCCAGCAGCGCCGGGTCCGGGGGGGAGACCCAGTACTTC
TRBV11-2	NA	NA	TRBJ2-7	CASSFDTPDYYEQYF	TGTGCCAGCAGCTTCGACACGCCGGACTACTACGAGCAGTACTTC
TRBV5-1	NA	few	TRBJ1-2	CASSPDSAYGYTF	TGCGCCAGCAGCCCAGACTCCGCTTATGGCTACACCTTC
TRBV28	NA	NA	TRBJ1-2	CASSTPIGYTF	TGTGCCAGCAGTACTCCGATTGGCTACACCTTC
TRBV7-8	NA	NA	TRBJ1-5	CASSASGLRGRNSNQPQHF	TGTGCCAGCAGCGCCTCGGGACTCAGGGGCCGAAATAGCAATCAGCCCCAGCATTTT
TRBV6-5	NA	NA	TRBJ2-5	CASSYSSRAGETQYF	TGTGCCAGCAGTTACTCGTCCAGGGCTGGTGAGACCCAGTACTTC